Listed here are 9 T cell receptor beta chains from one sample, sequenced in a study of blood T cell repertoires in COVID-19. Only in-frame clones appear in the TCRdb table, and some are missing; sequencing was by immunoSEQ multiplex PCR. The repertoire holds about 300,000 clones, just under 90% seen once, with over 1.5% in the top ten. Sequenced material: peripheral blood. All receptors derive from a woman aged 25 to 39 with COVID-19, enrolled during active disease.

Only one count was recorded for this clone. The rearrangement links TRBV19 to TRBJ1-1; D is possibly TRBD1 (5 bases). In germline, CDR1 is LNHDA, CDR2 SQIVND (reference sequence). The V and J ends lost 3 bases and 1 base respectively, with 9 bases between them. This CDR3 is 14 amino acids long. This CDR3 reads CASSMGPTNTEAFF. Written as DNA, the CDR3 is TGTGCCAGTAGTATGGGGCCGACGAACACTGAAGCTTTCTTT. Full variable domain (missing parts from reference TRBV19 and TRBJ1-1): DGGITQSPKYLFRKEGQNVTLSCEQNLNHDAMYWYRQDPGQGLRLIYYSQIVNDFQKGDIAEGYSVSREKKESFPLTVTSAQKNPTAFYLCASSMGPTNTEAFFGQGTRLTVV.

The J gene is TRBJ1-3, the V gene TRBV4-2; D possibly corresponds to TRBD1 (6 bases). The germline gives CDR1 LGHNA, CDR2 YNFKEQ. CDR3 length: 16 amino acids. V lost 0 bases to trimming and J lost 0 bases, with 9 bases between them. CDR3 bases: TGTGCCAGCAGCCAAGATCCGGACAGCTCTGGAAACACCATATATTTT. Translation: CASSQDPDSSGNTIYF.

There are a few counts of this clone. J is TRBJ2-1 and V is TRBV7-6; 7 nucleotides agree with TRBD1. Germline CDR1 and CDR2: SGHVS and FNYEAQ. V lost 1 base to trimming and J lost 5 bases; unmatched junction nucleotides: 8. This CDR3 region has 16 residues. The CDR3, as DNA: TGTGCCAGCAGCTTAGACCCGGGACAGAACGACAATGAGCAGTTCTTC. Encoded protein: CASSLDPGQNDNEQFF.

The chain uses TRBV10-3 and TRBJ2-2; D unclear. Trimming took off 3 bases at V and 1 base at J, with 3 bases between the two ends. Germline CDR1 reads ENHRY; CDR2 reads SYGVKD. The CDR3 consists of 13 residues. The CDR3 is CAISELNTGELFF. The DNA for the CDR3 is TGTGCCATCAGTGAACTGAACACCGGGGAGCTGTTTTTT.

This clone was recorded only once. This sequence joins TRBV15 and TRBJ1-5; D perhaps matches TRBD1 (6 bases). The CDR3 consists of 16 residues. CDR1 LNHNV and CDR2 YYDKDF come from the germline V gene (reference sequence). The V gene lost 0 bases and the J gene lost 4 bases, with 13 bases spanning the gap. The CDR3 is CATSREGRGRNQPQHF. The CDR3 coding sequence is TGTGCCACCAGCAGAGAGGGGAGGGGGAGGAATCAGCCCCAGCATTTT. The whole variable domain, filled in from reference TRBV15 and TRBJ1-5, reads DAMVIQNPRYQVTQFGKPVTLSCSQTLNHNVMYWYQQKSSQAPKLLFHYYDKDFNNEADTPDNFQSRRPNTSFCFLDIRSPGLGDTAMYLCATSREGRGRNQPQHFGDGTRLSIL.

The V and J genes are TRBV10-2 and TRBJ2-1; 8 bases are shared with TRBD2. CDR1 WSHSY and CDR2 SAAADI come from the germline V gene. V gave up 8 bases and J gave up 8 bases; unmatched junction bases: 14. The CDR3 is 15 residues long. The CDR3 here is CASGSSGERGDEQFF. Here the CDR3 DNA reads TGCGCCAGCGGCAGTAGCGGGGAGCGCGGAGATGAGCAGTTCTTC.

Only a few counts were recorded for this clone. The chain is built from TRBV4-1 and TRBJ1-5, with D possibly being TRBD1 (6 bases). Trimming took 1 base from V and 4 from J, leaving 17 bases between them. Germline assignment: CDR1 MGHRA and CDR2 YSYEKL. The length of the CDR3 is 17 residues. The CDR3 nucleotides are TGCGCCAGCAGCCAAGGGGGGGGCCGAAAAGGGAATCAGCCCCAGCATTTT. Translating gives CASSQGGGRKGNQPQHF.

The chain has TRBV2 and TRBJ1-1; no firm D call. Trimming removed 8 bases from V and 4 bases from J, with 11 bases in between. CDR1 and CDR2 from the germline V gene are SNHLY and FYNNEI. The CDR3 is 12 amino acids. Written as DNA, the CDR3 is TGTGCCAGCCATGACACACTCACTGAAGCTTTCTTT. As protein: CASHDTLTEAFF.

The chain carries TRBV15 and TRBJ2-1; TRBD2 aligns across 8 bases. Losses at the gene ends were 0 bases for V and 6 bases for J; bases not matched to a gene: 4. The length of the CDR3 is 15 residues. Germline CDR1 is LNHNV and CDR2 is YYDKDF (reference sequence). The CDR3 region has the DNA TGTGCCACCAGCAGAGAAGGGACTAGATCCAATGAGCAGTTCTTC. Its translation is CATSREGTRSNEQFF.